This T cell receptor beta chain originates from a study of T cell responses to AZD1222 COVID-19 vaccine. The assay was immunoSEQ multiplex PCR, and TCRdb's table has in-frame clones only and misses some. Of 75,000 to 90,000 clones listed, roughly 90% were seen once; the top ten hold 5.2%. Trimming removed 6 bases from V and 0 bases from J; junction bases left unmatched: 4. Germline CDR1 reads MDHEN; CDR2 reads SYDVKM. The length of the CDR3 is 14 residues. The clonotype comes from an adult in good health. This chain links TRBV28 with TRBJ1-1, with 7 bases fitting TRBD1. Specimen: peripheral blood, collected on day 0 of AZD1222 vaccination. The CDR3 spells CASRSTGLNTEAFF. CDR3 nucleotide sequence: TGTGCCAGCAGGTCGACAGGGTTGAACACTGAAGCTTTCTTT.